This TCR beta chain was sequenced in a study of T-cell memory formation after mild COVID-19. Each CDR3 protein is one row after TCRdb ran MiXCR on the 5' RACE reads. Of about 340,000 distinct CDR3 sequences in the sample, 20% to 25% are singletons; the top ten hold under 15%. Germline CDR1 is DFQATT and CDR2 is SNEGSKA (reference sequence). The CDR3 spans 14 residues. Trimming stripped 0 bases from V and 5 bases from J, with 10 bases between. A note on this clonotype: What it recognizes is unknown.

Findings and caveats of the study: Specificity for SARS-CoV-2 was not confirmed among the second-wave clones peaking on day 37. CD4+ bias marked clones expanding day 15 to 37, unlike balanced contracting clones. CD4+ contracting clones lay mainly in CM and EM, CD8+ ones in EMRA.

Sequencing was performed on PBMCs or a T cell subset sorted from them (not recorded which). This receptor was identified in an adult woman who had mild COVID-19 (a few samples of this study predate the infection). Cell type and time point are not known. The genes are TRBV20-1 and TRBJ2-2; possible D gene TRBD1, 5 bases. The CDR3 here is CSAREGRETGELFF. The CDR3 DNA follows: TGCAGTGCTAGAGAGGGCAGGGAAACCGGGGAGCTGTTTTTT.